The clone carrying this T cell receptor (beta chain) was counted between two and nine times. As yet, its antigen is unknown. The sample originates from a study of CD8 T cells in ankylosing spondylitis. Findings of the study overall: Among TCR beta sequences, a motif of eight or nine highly homologous variants appeared characteristic of ankylosing spondylitis blood.

With 5 bases removed from V and 10 bases from J, the gap between germline ends came to 14 bases. The CDR3 has 12 amino acids. The germline V gene encodes CDR1 SEHNR and CDR2 FQNEAQ (reference sequence). Quantitative molecular-barcoded 5'-RACE generated the TCR beta libraries. TCRdb analysed the 5' RACE reads with MiXCR anew, one entry per CDR3 protein. The sample carries approximately 300,000 distinct CDR3 sequences, under 8.5% recorded once. The J gene is TRBJ1-1, the V gene TRBV7-9; D is undetermined. This TCR was sampled from a male donor with ankylosing spondylitis. Sequencing was carried out using blood, either unsorted or a sorted T cell fraction (not recorded which). This CDR3 is CASSPQKGSAFF. The CDR3 coding sequence is TGTGCCAGCAGCCCCCAGAAGGGATCAGCTTTCTTT.